These 11 T cell receptor beta chains share one sample of origin, sequenced in a study of blood T cell repertoires in COVID-19. TCRdb's copy holds only in-frame clones and misses some; the assay was immunoSEQ multiplex PCR. This sample has approximately 26,000 clones; around nine tenths occur once, and the top ten carry about 13%. The specimen was peripheral blood. These receptors all come from a human donor in a cohort sampled during active COVID-19. The donor label of this sample is uncertain.

The chain combines TRBV7-6 with TRBJ2-2, with 10 nucleotides matching TRBD2. J lost 4 bases, V lost 1 base, and 12 bases had no gene match. The CDR3 contains 19 residues. The germline CDR1 and CDR2 sequences are SGHVS and FNYEAQ. The CDR3: CASSLVSASGGGGTGELFF. CDR3 nucleotides: TGTGCCAGCAGCTTAGTATCGGCTAGCGGGGGCGGTGGCACCGGGGAGCTGTTTTTT.

The gene calls are TRBV28 and TRBJ1-5; 8 bases are shared with TRBD1. The ends lost 2 bases at V and 9 bases at J; junction bases unmatched: 9. Germline CDR1 is MDHEN and CDR2 is SYDVKM. This CDR3 has 15 residues. The CDR3 is CASSLETGAGRPQHF. The CDR3 DNA reads as TGTGCCAGCAGTTTAGAGACAGGGGCCGGGAGGCCCCAGCATTTT.

CDR3 DNA sequence: TGTGCCAGCAGCTTGGGACGAGAGACTAGCACAGATACGCAGTATTTT. Its protein product is CASSLGRETSTDTQYF. V and J are TRBV5-4 and TRBJ2-3; D not resolved. CDR1 is SGHNT, CDR2 YYREEE, per germline (reference sequence). V lost 0 bases, J lost 0 bases, and 11 bases lay in between. This CDR3 spans 16 amino acids.

The rearrangement links TRBV7-9 to TRBJ2-1; D remains unclear. V lost 2 bases and J lost 5, with 19 bases in between. There are 17 residues in the CDR3. Germline assignment: CDR1 SEHNR and CDR2 FQNEAQ (reference sequence). Here the CDR3 reads CASSLPRLGHRHNEQFF. The DNA of the CDR3 is TGTGCCAGCAGCTTACCCCGACTTGGTCATAGGCACAATGAGCAGTTCTTC.

The rearrangement uses TRBV7-6 and TRBJ1-1, with D maybe TRBD1 (6 bases). Germline CDR1 reads SGHVS; CDR2 reads FNYEAQ. This CDR3 has 14 residues. Trimming took off 0 bases at V and 4 bases at J, with 9 bases between the two ends. The DNA of the CDR3 is TGTGCCAGCAGCTTAGCGGTACAGGGCACTGAAGCTTTCTTT. Its protein is CASSLAVQGTEAFF.

The chain is built from TRBV6-5 and TRBJ1-3; D remains unclear. The CDR3 contains 15 residues. V was cut by 7 bases and J by 2 bases, with 15 bases left in between. Germline V gives CDR1 MNHEY, CDR2 SVGAGI. For the CDR3, the DNA is TGTGCCAGCACCCTCGTCCCTGGAGCTGGAAACACCATATATTTT. Its translation is CASTLVPGAGNTIYF.

V is TRBV6-4 and J is TRBJ2-3; 15 nucleotides align to TRBD2. Germline assignment: CDR1 MRHNA and CDR2 SNTAGT. This CDR3 has 16 residues. V was pared by 3 bases and J by 4 bases, with 2 bases of the junction left unmatched. CDR3 sequence: CASSEGLAGGPDTQYF. In nucleotides, the CDR3 is TGTGCCAGCAGTGAGGGACTAGCGGGGGGTCCAGATACGCAGTATTTT.

This chain connects TRBV5-1 to TRBJ2-7; 12 positions agree with TRBD1. Germline CDR1 is SGHRS and CDR2 is YFSETQ. The CDR3 is 16 residues long. V trimming: 0 bases; J trimming: 3 bases; junction bases outside the gene matches: 4. CDR3 DNA: TGCGCCAGCAGCTTGGTGGGGACAGGGGGCGTCTACGAGCAGTACTTC. Translation gives CASSLVGTGGVYEQYF. Using reference TRBV5-1 and TRBJ2-7 for the parts outside the CDR3, the full variable domain is KAGVTQTPRYLIKTRGQQVTLSCSPISGHRSVSWYQQTPGQGLQFLFEYFSETQRNKGNFPGRFSGRQFSNSRSEMNVSTLELGDSALYLCASSLVGTGGVYEQYFGPGTRLTVT.

The genes are TRBV5-8 and TRBJ1-1; 11 bases line up with TRBD1. This CDR3 spans 17 amino acids. J lost 7 bases, V lost 4 bases, and 15 bases had no gene match. Germline CDR1 is SGHTS and CDR2 is YDEGEE. The DNA of the CDR3 is TGTGCCAGCAGCGCCGCTTTGAAGGACAGGGGGCTGGGTGAAGCTTTCTTT. As protein: CASSAALKDRGLGEAFF.

The CDR3 region is CASSPHGSSGVVNTDTQYF. In DNA, the CDR3 is TGTGCCAGCAGCCCCCACGGGTCTAGCGGGGTTGTTAACACAGATACGCAGTATTTT. The rearrangement joins TRBV11-2 to TRBJ2-3; 9 bases agree with TRBD2. The CDR3 runs to 19 residues. V lost 5 bases to trimming and J lost 2 bases; unmatched junction nucleotides: 17. Germline-derived CDR1 and CDR2 are SGHAT and FQNNGV.

The V and J genes are TRBV2 and TRBJ1-1; D gene uncertain. The CDR3 is made up of 15 amino acids. V lost 0 bases, J lost 5 bases, and 13 bases lay in between. CDR1 and CDR2 from the germline V gene are SNHLY and FYNNEI. The CDR3 spells CASSEAAPVRTEAFF. The CDR3 DNA follows: TGTGCCAGCAGTGAAGCTGCACCGGTACGAACTGAAGCTTTCTTT.